The entry below gives a single TCR beta chain sequence along with its context. Its antigen is as yet unknown. CDR3 length equals 15 residues. The V segment lost 4 bases and the J segment 1 base; nucleotides outside the gene matches: 2. Germline V lookup: CDR1 LGHNA, CDR2 YSLEER. The study ran its PCR with 60 Vbeta and 13 Jbeta primers. Repertoires were generated with immunoSEQ multiplex PCR, while TCRdb's copy carries only in-frame clones and drops some. This sample has under 200,000 clones, with approximately 84% found just once. The data stem from a study of cytomegalovirus exposure and HLA in healthy donors. Notes on the study in general: A missense variant in DCLRE1C was later tied to TCR beta V- and J-gene trimming. Rare TCR sequences dominated, though some public TCRs recurred in many donors.

The material sequenced was PBMCs. The clonotype originates from a woman aged 45-59 years in good health and CMV-seropositive. The rearrangement uses TRBV4-3 and TRBJ2-3; 10 bases fit TRBD2. CDR3 in amino acids: CASSLGLAGTDTQYF. As DNA, the CDR3 is TGCGCCAGCAGCCTAGGACTAGCGGGCACAGATACGCAGTATTTT.